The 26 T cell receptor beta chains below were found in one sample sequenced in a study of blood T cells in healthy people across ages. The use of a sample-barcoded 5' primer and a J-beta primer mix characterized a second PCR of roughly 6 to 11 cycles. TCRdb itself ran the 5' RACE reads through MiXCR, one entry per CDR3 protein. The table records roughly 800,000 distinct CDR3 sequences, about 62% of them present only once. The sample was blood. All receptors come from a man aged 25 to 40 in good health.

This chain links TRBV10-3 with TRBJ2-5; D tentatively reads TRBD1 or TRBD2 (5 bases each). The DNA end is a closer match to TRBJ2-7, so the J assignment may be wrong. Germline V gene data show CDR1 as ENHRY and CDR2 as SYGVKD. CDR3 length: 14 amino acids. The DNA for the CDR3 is TGTGCCACCAGGGACCCGGGGACGGCTTACGAGCAGTACTTC. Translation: CATRDPGTAYEQYF.

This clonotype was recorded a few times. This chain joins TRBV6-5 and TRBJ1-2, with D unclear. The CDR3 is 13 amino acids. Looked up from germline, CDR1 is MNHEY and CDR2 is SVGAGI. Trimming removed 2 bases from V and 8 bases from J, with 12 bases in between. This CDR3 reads CASSYEFRGGYTF. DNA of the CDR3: TGTGCCAGCAGTTACGAGTTTCGGGGAGGCTACACCTTC.

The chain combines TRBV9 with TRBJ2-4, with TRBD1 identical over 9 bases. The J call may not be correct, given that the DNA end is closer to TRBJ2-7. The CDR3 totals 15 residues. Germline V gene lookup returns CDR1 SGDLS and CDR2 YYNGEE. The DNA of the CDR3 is TGTGCCAGCAGCGTATATGGGACAGGGACCTACGAGCAGTACTTC. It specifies CASSVYGTGTYEQYF.

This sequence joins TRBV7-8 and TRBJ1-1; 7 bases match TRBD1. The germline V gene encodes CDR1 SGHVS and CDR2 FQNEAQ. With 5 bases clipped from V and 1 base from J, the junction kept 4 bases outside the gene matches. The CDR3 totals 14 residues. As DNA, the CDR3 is TGTGCCAGCAGCGAGGGACAGAGGAACACTGAAGCTTTCTTT. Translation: CASSEGQRNTEAFF.

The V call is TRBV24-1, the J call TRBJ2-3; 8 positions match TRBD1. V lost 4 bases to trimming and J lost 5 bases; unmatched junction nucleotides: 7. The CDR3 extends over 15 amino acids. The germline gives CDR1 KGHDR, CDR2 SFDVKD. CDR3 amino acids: CATSDSRTGRDTQYF. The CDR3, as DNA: TGTGCCACCAGTGACTCACGGACAGGGAGAGATACGCAGTATTTT.

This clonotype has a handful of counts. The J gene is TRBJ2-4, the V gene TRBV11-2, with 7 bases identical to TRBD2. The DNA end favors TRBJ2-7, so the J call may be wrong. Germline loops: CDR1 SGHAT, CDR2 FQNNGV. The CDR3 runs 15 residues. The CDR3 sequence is CASSPAGSTFYEQYF. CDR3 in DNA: TGTGCCAGCAGCCCAGCGGGATCCACCTTCTACGAGCAGTACTTC.

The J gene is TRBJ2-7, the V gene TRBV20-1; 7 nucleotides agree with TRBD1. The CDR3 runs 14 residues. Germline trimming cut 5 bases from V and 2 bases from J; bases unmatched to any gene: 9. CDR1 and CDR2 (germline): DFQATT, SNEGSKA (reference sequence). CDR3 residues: CSAPLGTATYEQYF. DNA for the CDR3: TGCAGTGCTCCTTTAGGGACAGCGACCTACGAGCAGTACTTC.

CDR3 region: CASSIGQGNEQYF. The DNA for the CDR3 is TGTGCCAGCAGCATAGGACAGGGGAACGAGCAGTACTTC. The chain links TRBV11-2 to TRBJ2-7, with TRBD1 matching 9 bases. Per germline, CDR1 SGHAT and CDR2 FQNNGV. The CDR3 extends over 13 amino acids. Trimming at V came to 5 bases and at J to 5 bases, leaving 4 bases not matched to a gene.

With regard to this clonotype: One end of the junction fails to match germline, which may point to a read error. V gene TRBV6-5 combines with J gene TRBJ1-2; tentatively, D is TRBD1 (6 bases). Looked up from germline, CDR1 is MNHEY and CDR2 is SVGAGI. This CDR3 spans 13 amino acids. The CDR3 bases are TGTGTCAGCAGTTACCACAGGGACGAAAGCTACACCTTC. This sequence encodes CVSSYHRDESYTF.

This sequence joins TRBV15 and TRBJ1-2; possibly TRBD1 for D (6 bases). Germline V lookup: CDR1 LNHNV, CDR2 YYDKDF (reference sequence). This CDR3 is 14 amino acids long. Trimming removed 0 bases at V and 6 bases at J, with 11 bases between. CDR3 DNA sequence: TGTGCCACCAGCAGAGATCAGGGGACTGATGGCTACACCTTC. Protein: CATSRDQGTDGYTF.

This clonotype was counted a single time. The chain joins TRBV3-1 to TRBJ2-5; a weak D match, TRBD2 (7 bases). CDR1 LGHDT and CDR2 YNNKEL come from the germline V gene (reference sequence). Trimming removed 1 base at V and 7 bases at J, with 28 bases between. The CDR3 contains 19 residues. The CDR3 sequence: CASSQVLIGVGGTIGTQYF. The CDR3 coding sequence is TGTGCCAGCAGCCAAGTCCTAATCGGTGTCGGGGGGACAATCGGGACCCAGTACTTC.

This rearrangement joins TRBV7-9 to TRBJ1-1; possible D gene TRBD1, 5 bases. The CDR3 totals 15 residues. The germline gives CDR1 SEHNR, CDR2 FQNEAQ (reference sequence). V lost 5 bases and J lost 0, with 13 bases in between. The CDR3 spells CASSGRGSMNTEAFF. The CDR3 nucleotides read TGTGCCAGCAGCGGTCGGGGCAGCATGAACACTGAAGCTTTCTTT.

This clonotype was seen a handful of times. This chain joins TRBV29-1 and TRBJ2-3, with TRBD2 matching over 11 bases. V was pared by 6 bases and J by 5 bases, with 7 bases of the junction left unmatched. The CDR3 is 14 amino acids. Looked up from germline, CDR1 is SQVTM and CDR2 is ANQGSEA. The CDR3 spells CSVDSGRAQDTQYF. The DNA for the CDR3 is TGCAGCGTCGATAGCGGGAGGGCGCAAGATACGCAGTATTTT.

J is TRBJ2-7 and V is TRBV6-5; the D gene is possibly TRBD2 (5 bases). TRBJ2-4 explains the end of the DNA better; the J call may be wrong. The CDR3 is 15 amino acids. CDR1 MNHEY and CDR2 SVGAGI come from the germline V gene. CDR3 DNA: TGTGCCAGCAGTTACTCGAGGGAACACAGACACATTCAGTACTTC. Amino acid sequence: CASSYSREHRHIQYF.

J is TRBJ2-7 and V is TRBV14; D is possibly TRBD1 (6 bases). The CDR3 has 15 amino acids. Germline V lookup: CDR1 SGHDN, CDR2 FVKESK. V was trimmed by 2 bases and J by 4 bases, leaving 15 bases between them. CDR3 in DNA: TGTGCCAGCAGCCAACTTTCGACAGGACAGTACGAGCAGTACTTC. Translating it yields CASSQLSTGQYEQYF.

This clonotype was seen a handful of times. This CDR3 is CASSLDVAGEGETQYF. In DNA form, the CDR3 reads TGCGCCAGCAGCTTGGATGTAGCGGGAGAGGGAGAGACCCAGTACTTC. The chain employs TRBV5-1 and TRBJ2-7, with 9 bases aligning to TRBD2. The tail of the sequence fits TRBJ2-5 better, so the J call may be wrong. CDR1 and CDR2 from the germline V gene are SGHRS and YFSETQ. The CDR3 has 16 amino acids.

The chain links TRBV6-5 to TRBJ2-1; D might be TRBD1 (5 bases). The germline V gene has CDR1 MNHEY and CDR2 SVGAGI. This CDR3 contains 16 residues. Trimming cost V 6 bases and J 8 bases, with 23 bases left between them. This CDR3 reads CASRRIGQGHFDEQFF. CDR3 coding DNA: TGTGCCAGCAGACGAATTGGGCAGGGCCATTTCGATGAGCAGTTCTTC.

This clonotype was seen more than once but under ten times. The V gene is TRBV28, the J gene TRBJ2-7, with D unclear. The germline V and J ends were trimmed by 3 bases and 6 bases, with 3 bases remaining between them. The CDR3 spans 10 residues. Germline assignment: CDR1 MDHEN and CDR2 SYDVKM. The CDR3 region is CASSFGEQYF. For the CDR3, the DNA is TGTGCCAGCAGTTTCGGCGAGCAGTACTTC.

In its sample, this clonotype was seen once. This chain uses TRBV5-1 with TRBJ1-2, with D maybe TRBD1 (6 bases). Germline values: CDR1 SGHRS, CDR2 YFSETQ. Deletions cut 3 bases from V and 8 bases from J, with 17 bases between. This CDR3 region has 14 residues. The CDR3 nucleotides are TGCGCCAGCAGCTCCTTAGGGGGGGCGCAGGGCTACACCTTC. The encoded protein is CASSSLGGAQGYTF.

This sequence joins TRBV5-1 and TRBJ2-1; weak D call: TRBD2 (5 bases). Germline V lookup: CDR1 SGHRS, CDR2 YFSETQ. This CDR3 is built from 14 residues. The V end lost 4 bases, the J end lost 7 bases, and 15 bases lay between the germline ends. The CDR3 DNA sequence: TGCGCCAGCAGCGGGAGAGAGTTTTTAAATGAGCAGTTCTTC. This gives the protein CASSGREFLNEQFF.

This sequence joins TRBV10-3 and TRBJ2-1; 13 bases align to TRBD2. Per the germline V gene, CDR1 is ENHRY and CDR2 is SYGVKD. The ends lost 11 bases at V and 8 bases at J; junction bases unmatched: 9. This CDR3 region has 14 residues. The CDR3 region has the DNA TGTGCCTCAGGGTCCGGACTAGCGGGAGATGAGCAGTTCTTC. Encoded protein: CASGSGLAGDEQFF.

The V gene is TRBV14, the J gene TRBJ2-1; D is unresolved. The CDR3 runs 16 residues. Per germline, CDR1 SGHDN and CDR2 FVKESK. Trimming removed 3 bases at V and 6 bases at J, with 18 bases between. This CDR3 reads CASSHFAADKINEQFF. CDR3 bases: TGTGCCAGCAGCCATTTCGCAGCCGATAAAATCAATGAGCAGTTCTTC.

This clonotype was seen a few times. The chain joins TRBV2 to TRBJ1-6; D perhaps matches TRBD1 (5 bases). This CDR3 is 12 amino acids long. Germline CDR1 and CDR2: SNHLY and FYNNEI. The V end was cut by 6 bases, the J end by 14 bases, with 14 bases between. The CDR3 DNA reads TGTGCCAGCAGGACATCAGGGAGGGCCCTCCACTTT. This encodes CASRTSGRALHF.

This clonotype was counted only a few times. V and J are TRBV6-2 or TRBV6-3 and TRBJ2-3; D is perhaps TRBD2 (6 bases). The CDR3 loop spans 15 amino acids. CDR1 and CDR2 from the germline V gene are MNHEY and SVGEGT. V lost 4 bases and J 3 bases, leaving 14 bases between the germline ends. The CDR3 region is CASSSSGSRTDTQYF. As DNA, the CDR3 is TGTGCCAGCAGTTCCTCCGGGAGCCGGACAGATACGCAGTATTTT.

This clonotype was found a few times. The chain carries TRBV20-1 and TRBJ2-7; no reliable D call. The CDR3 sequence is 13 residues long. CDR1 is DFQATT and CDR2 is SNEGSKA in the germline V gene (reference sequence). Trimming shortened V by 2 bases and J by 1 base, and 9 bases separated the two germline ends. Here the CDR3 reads CSARLLRSYEQYF. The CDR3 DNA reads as TGCAGTGCTAGACTTCTCCGGTCCTACGAGCAGTACTTC.

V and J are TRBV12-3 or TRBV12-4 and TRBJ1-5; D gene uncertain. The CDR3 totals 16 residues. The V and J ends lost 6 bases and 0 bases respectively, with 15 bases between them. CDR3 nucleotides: TGTGCCAGCAGCCTGAGGGCAGTTAATAGCAATCAGCCCCAGCATTTT. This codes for CASSLRAVNSNQPQHF.